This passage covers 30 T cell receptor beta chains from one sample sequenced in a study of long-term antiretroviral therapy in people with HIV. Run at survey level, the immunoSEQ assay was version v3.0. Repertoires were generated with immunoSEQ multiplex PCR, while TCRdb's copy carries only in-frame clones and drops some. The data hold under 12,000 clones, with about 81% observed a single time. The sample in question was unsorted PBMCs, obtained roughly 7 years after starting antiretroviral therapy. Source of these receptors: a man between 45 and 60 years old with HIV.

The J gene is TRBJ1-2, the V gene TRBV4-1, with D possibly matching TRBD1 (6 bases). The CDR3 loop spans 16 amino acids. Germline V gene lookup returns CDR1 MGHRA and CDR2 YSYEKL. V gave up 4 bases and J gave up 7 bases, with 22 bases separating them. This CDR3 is CASSLPTGPSGIGYTF. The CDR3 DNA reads TGCGCCAGCAGCCTACCGACAGGTCCCTCAGGTATTGGCTACACCTTC.

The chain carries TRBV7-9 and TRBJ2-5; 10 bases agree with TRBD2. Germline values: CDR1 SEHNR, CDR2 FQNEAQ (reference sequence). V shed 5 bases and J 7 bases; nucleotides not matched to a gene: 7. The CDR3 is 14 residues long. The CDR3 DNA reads TGTGCCAGCAGCGGTACTAGCGGGACTGGGACCCAGTACTTC. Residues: CASSGTSGTGTQYF.

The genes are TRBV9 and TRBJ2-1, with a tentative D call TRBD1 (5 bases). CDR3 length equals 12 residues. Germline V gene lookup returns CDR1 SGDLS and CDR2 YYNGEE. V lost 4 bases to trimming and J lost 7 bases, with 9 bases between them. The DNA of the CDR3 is TGTGCCAGCAGCCCCGCAGGGAATGAGCAGTTCTTC. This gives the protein CASSPAGNEQFF.

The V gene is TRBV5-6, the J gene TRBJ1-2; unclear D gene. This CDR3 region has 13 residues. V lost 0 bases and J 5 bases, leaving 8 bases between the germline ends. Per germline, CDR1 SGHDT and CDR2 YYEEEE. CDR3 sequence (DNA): TGTGCCAGCAGCTTGGAGGCGGCTTATGGCTACACCTTC. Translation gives CASSLEAAYGYTF.

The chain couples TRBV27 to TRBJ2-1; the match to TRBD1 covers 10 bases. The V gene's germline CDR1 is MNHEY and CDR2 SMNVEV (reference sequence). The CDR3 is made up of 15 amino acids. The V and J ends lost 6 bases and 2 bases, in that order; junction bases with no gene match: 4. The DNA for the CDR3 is TGTGCCAGCAGCTATGGGACAGGGGCCTACAATGAGCAGTTCTTC. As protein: CASSYGTGAYNEQFF.

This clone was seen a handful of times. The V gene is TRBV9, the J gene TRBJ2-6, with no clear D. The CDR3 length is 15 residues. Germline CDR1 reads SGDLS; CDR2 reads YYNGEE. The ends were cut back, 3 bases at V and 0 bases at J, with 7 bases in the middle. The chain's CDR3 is CASSDRDSGANVLTF. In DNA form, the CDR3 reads TGTGCCAGCAGCGACAGAGACTCTGGGGCCAACGTCCTGACTTTC.

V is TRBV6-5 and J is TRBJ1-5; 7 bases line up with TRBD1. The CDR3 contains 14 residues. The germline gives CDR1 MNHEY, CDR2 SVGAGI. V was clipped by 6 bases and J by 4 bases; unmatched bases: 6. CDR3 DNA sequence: TGTGCCAGCAGATCCGGGACAGTTAATCAGCCCCAGCATTTT. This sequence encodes CASRSGTVNQPQHF.

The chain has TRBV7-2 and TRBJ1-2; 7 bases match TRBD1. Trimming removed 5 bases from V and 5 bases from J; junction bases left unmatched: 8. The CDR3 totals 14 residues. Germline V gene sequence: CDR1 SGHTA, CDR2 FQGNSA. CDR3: CASSPGGGRYGYTF. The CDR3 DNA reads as TGTGCCAGCAGCCCAGGGGGGGGGAGGTATGGCTACACCTTC.

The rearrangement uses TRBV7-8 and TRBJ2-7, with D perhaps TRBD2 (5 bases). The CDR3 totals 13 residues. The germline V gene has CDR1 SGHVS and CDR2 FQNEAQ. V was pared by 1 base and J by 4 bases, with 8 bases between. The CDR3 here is CASSLDSEYEQYF. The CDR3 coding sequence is TGTGCCAGCAGCTTAGATAGCGAGTACGAGCAGTACTTC.

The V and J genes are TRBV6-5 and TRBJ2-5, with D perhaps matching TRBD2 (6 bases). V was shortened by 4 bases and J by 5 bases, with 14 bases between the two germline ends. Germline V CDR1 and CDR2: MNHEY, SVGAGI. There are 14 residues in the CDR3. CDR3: CASSWQGLLETQYF. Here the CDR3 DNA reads TGTGCCAGCAGTTGGCAGGGACTGCTTGAGACCCAGTACTTC.

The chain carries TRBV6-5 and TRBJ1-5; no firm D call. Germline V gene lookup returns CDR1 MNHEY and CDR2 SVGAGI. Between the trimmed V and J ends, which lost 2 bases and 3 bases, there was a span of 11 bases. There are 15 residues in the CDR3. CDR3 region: CASSYDGVHNQPQHF. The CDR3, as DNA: TGTGCCAGCAGTTACGATGGGGTCCACAATCAGCCCCAGCATTTT.

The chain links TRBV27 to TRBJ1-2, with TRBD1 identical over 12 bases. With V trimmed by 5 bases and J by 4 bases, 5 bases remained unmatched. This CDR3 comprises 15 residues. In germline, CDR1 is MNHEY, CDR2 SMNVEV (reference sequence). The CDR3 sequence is CASSAGTGGFYGYTF. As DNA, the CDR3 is TGTGCCAGCAGTGCCGGGACAGGGGGCTTCTATGGCTACACCTTC.

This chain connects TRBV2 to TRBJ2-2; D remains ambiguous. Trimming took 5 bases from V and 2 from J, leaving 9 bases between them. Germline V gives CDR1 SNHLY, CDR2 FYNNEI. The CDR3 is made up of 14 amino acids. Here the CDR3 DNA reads TGTGCCAGCAGTTTGACTGACAACACCGGGGAGCTGTTTTTT. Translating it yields CASSLTDNTGELFF.

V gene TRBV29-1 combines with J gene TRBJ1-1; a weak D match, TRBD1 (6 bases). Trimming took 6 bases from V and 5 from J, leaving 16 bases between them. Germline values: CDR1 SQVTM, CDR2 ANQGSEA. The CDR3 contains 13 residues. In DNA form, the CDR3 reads TGCAGCGTGGGGGCTCAGGGATGGACTGAAGCTTTCTTT. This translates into CSVGAQGWTEAFF.

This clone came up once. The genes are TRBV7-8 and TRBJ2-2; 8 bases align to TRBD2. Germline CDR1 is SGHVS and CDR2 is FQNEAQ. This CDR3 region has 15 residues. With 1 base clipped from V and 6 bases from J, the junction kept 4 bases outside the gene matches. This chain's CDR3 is CASSLVGLAAGELFF. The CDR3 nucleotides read TGTGCCAGCAGCTTAGTAGGACTAGCAGCCGGGGAGCTGTTTTTT.

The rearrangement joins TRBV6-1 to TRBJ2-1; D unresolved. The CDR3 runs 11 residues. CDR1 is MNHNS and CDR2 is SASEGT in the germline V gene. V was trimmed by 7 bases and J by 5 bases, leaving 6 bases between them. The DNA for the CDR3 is TGTGCCAGCATTAAGAACAATGAGCAGTTCTTC. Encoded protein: CASIKNNEQFF.

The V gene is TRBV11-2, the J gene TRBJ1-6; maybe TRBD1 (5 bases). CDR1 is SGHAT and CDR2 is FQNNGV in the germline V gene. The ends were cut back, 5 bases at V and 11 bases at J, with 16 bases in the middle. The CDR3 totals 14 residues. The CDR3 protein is CASSPDTWWAPLHF. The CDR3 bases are TGTGCCAGCAGCCCGGACACTTGGTGGGCACCCCTCCACTTT.

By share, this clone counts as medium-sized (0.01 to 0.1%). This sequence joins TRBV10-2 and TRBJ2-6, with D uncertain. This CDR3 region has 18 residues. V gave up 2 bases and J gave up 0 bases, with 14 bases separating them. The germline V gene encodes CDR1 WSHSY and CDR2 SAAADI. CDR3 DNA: TGCGCCAGCAGTGAGGACCCTTCCGGTGGCTCTGGGGCCAACGTCCTGACTTTC. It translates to CASSEDPSGGSGANVLTF.

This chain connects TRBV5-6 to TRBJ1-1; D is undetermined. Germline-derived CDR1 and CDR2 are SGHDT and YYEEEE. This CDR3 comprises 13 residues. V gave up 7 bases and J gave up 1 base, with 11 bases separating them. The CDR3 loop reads CASSPEWNTEAFF. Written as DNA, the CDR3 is TGTGCCAGCTCTCCTGAGTGGAACACTGAAGCTTTCTTT.

This CDR3 is CASSSPGQGGYGYTF. The CDR3 coding sequence is TGCGCCAGCAGCTCCCCGGGACAGGGGGGCTACGGCTACACCTTC. V is TRBV4-1 and J is TRBJ1-2, with TRBD1 matching 11 bases. Germline CDR1 MGHRA, CDR2 YSYEKL. V gave up 5 bases and J gave up 8 bases; unmatched junction bases: 10. The CDR3 runs 15 residues.

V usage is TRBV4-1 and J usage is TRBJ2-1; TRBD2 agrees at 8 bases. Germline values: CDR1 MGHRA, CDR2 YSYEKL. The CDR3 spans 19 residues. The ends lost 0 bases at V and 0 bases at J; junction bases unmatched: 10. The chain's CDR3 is CASSQDLAASGFSYNEQFF. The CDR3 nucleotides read TGCGCCAGCAGCCAAGATTTGGCGGCTAGCGGGTTCTCCTACAATGAGCAGTTCTTC.

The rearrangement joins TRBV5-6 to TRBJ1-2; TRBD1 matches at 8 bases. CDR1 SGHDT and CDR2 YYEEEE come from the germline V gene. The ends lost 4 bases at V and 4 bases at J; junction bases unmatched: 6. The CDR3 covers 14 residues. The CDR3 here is CASSTDDRGYGYTF. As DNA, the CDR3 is TGTGCCAGCAGCACGGACGACAGGGGCTATGGCTACACCTTC.

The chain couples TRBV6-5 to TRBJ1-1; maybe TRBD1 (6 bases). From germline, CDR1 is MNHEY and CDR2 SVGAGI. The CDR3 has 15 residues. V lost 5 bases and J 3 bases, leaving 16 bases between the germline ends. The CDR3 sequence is CASSVGGRTYTEAFF. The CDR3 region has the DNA TGTGCCAGCAGTGTGGGGGGGCGGACTTACACTGAAGCTTTCTTT.

CDR3 residues: CASSRSQGMADTQYF. The DNA of the CDR3 is TGTGCCAGCAGTCGCTCGCAGGGAATGGCAGATACGCAGTATTTT. V gene TRBV2 combines with J gene TRBJ2-3, with D maybe TRBD1 (5 bases). CDR1 is SNHLY and CDR2 is FYNNEI in the germline V gene. Trimming took off 5 bases at V and 4 bases at J, with 16 bases between the two ends. This CDR3 is built from 15 residues.

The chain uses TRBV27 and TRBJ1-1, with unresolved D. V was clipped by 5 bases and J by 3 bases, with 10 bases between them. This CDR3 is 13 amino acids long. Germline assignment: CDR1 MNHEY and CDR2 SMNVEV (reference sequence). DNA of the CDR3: TGTGCCAGCAGTATAGGGAGGCACACTGAAGCTTTCTTT. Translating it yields CASSIGRHTEAFF.

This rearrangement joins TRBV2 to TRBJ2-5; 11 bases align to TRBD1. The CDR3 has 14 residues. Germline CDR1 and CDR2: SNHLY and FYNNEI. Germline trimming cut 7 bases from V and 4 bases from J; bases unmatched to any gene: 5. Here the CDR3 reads CASIIGTGGETQYF. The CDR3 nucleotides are TGTGCCAGCATCATAGGGACAGGGGGAGAGACCCAGTACTTC.

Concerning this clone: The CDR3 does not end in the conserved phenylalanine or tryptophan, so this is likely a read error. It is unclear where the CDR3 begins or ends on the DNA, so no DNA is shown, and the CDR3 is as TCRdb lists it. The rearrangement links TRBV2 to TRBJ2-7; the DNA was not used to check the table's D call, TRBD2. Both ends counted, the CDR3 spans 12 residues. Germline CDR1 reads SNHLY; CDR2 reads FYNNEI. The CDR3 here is CASSSSPSGGGA.

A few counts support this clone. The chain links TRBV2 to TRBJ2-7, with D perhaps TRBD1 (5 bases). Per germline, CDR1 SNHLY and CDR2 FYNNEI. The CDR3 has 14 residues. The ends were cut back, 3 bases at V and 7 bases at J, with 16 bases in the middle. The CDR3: CASSEVMVGEEQYF. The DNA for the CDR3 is TGTGCCAGCAGTGAGGTCATGGTAGGGGAAGAGCAGTACTTC.

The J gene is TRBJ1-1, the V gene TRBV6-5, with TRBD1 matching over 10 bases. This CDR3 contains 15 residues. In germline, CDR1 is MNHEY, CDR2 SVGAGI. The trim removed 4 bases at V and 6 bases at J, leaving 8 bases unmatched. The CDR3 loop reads CASSFAGTGAAEAFF. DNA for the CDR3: TGTGCCAGCAGTTTCGCCGGGACAGGGGCCGCTGAAGCTTTCTTT.

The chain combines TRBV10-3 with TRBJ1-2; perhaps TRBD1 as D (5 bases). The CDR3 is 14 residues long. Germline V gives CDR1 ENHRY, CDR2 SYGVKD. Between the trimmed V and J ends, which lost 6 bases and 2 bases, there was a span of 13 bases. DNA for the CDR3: TGTGCCATCAGGGGAGACAGCGTGAACTATGGCTACACCTTC. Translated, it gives CAIRGDSVNYGYTF.